Below are 3 T cell receptor beta chains sequenced from a single sample in a study of blood T cells in healthy people across ages. Using a J-beta primer mix together with a sample-barcoded 5' primer, a second PCR was run for about 6 to 11 cycles. From the 5' RACE reads, TCRdb called clonotypes with MiXCR, one entry per CDR3 protein. The profile shows 850,000 or so distinct CDR3 sequences, under 35% of them singletons. Sequencing input: blood. These receptors were taken from an elderly woman in good health.

To note about this clonotype: Its ends do not fully match the called genes, so a read error is possible. The rearrangement links TRBV6-2 or TRBV6-3 to TRBJ2-1, with D hard to call. The CDR3 extends over 15 amino acids. The germline gives CDR1 MNHEY, CDR2 SVGEGT. The CDR3 region is CTSSYSTGTYNEQFF. The CDR3, as DNA: TGTACCAGCAGTTACTCCACCGGTACCTACAACGAGCAGTTCTTC.

The J gene is TRBJ2-5, the V gene TRBV7-9; D possibly matches TRBD1 or TRBD2 (7 bases each). TRBJ2-7 explains the end of the DNA better; the J call may be wrong. The length of the CDR3 is 15 residues. The V gene's germline CDR1 is SEHNR and CDR2 FQNEAQ (reference sequence). CDR3 in DNA: TGTGCCAGCAGCACCAGCGGGGACAGCTCCTACGAGCAGTACTTC. This sequence encodes CASSTSGDSSYEQYF.

This clonotype was observed at least ten times. The V call is TRBV7-2, the J call TRBJ2-1; 12 positions agree with TRBD2. Trimming at V came to 6 bases and at J to 1 base, leaving 7 bases not matched to a gene. Germline CDR1 is SGHTA and CDR2 is FQGNSA. CDR3 length: 17 amino acids. The CDR3 spells CASRLAGGPGSYNEQFF. The CDR3 coding sequence is TGTGCCAGCAGGCTAGCGGGGGGGCCGGGATCCTACAATGAGCAGTTCTTC.